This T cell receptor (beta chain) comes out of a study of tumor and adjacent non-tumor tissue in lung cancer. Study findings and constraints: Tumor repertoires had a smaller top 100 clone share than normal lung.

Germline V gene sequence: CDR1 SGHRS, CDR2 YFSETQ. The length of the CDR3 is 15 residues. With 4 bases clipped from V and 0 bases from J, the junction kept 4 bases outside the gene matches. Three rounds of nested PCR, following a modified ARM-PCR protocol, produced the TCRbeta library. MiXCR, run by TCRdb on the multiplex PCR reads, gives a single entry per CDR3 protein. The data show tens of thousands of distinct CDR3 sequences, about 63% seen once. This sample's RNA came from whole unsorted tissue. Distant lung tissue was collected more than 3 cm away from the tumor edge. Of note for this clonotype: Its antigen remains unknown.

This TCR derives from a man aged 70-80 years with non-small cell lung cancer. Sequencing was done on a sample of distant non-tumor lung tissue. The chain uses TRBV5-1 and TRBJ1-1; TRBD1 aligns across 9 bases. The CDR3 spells CASSTRTGVNTEAFF. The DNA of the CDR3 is TGCGCCAGCAGCACCCGGACAGGGGTGAACACTGAAGCTTTCTTT.